Listed below are T cell receptor beta chains from one sample, sequenced in a study of T cells after yellow fever vaccination. TCRdb independently ran MiXCR on the 5' RACE reads; one entry per CDR3 protein. Of around 600,000 distinct CDR3 sequences detected, about 12% appear once; the ten largest clones hold about 16%. Sequencing was performed on PBMCs, taken on the day of the yellow fever booster vaccination. The receptors originated from a man aged 25-40 years who received the YFV17D yellow fever vaccine. Each CDR3 is given with its conserved first and last residue. A D gene is named only where the DNA matches it firmly. Clone size appears in some rows only: once, few, many, or a class for an expanded clone.

TRBJ2-1	many	TRBV7-8	TRBD2	TGTGCCAGCAGACCAGGGCGGGCTAGCGGGAGCGATGAGCAGTTCTTC	CASRPGRASGSDEQFF
TRBJ2-1	few	TRBV10-3	-	TGTGCCATCAGTGAGCAGTCCGGTGAGCAGTTCTTC	CAISEQSGEQFF
TRBJ2-6	few	TRBV6-1	TRBD1	TGTGCCAGCAGTGGAACAGGGGTGGGGCTCTCTGGGGCCAACGTCCTGACTTTC	CASSGTGVGLSGANVLTF
TRBJ1-5	many	TRBV7-2	TRBD1	TGTGCCAGCAGCTTAGTAGGGGCAGGGGGCAGCAATCAGCCCCAGCATTTT	CASSLVGAGGSNQPQHF
TRBJ1-2	-	TRBV7-9	-	TGTGCCAGCAGCTTAAATTGGGCAGAGACTAACTATGGCTACACCTTC	CASSLNWAETNYGYTF
TRBJ2-1	few	TRBV6-1	TRBD2	TGTGCCAGCAGTCCGGCTGGGTTAGCGGGAGATAATGAGCAGTTCTTC	CASSPAGLAGDNEQFF
TRBJ2-1	few	TRBV5-1	-	TGCGCCAGCAGCCCGCTGACAGGCCCCAATGAGCAGTTCTTC	CASSPLTGPNEQFF
TRBJ2-1	-	TRBV5-1	-	TGCGCCAGCAGCTTGGGCCAACCCGGCCATGAGCAGTTCTTC	CASSLGQPGHEQFF
TRBJ2-7	many	TRBV6-5	TRBD1	TGTGCCAGCAGTTACTCTGACAGGGACTACGAGCAGTACTTC	CASSYSDRDYEQYF
TRBJ2-7	-	TRBV18	TRBD2	TGTGCCAGCTCAGCCCCGGGACTAGCGGCCTACGAGCAGTACTTC	CASSAPGLAAYEQYF
TRBJ2-1	-	TRBV6-2/TRBV6-3	TRBD2	TGTGCCAGCATTCCCGGGGGTAGCGGGTATTACAATGAGCAGTTCTTC	CASIPGGSGYYNEQFF
TRBJ2-3	few	TRBV6-2/TRBV6-3	-	TGTGCCAGCAGGTATCATGACTCAGATACGCAGTATTTT	CASRYHDSDTQYF
TRBJ2-7	few	TRBV4-2	-	TGTGCCAGCAGCCAAGGGCAGGATCCTTTGTTGCAGTACTTC	CASSQGQDPLLQYF
TRBJ2-2	many	TRBV10-3	-	TGTGCCATCAGTGAGTCACAGGGTGCCACCGGGGAGCTGTTTTTT	CAISESQGATGELFF
TRBJ2-3	many	TRBV12-3/TRBV12-4	TRBD2	TGTGCCAGCCGACGGGGGGTGACAGATACGCAGTATTTT	CASRRGVTDTQYF
TRBJ2-1	few	TRBV19	-	TGTGCCAGTAGTAAACAGGATTACAATGAGCAGTTCTTC	CASSKQDYNEQFF
TRBJ2-1	-	TRBV7-2	-	TGTGCCAGAAGCTTAGGGTTCCGAAACAATGAGCAGTTCTTC	CARSLGFRNNEQFF
TRBJ1-1	-	TRBV12-3/TRBV12-4	-	TGTGCCAGCAGTTTATTTCCGGGGGGAGCTTTCTTT	CASSLFPGGAFF
TRBJ1-5	-	TRBV15	TRBD1	TGTGCCACCAGCACCAAATCCATGGGACAGGGATATCAGCCCCAGCATTTT	CATSTKSMGQGYQPQHF
TRBJ2-1	many	TRBV6-5	-	TGTGCCAGCAGTTACCCCCCCAGGCCCGTGGACAATGAGCAGTTCTTC	CASSYPPRPVDNEQFF
TRBJ1-1	-	TRBV7-2	-	TGTGCCAGCAGCTTTGTTTGGGACACTGAAGCTTTCTTT	CASSFVWDTEAFF
TRBJ2-3	-	TRBV29-1	TRBD2	TGCAGCGTGTGGGGAGGGGCTGATAACACAGATACGCAGTATTTT	CSVWGGADNTDTQYF
TRBJ1-2	few	TRBV5-1	-	TGCGCCAGCAGCCAACCTAGCTCCGGCTATGGCTACACCTTC	CASSQPSSGYGYTF
TRBJ2-7	few	TRBV20-1	-	TGCAGTGCTAGACCAGCCCTAAGGAGCTCCTACGAGCAGTACTTC	CSARPALRSSYEQYF
TRBJ2-4	-	TRBV5-1	-	TGCGCCAGCAGCTTGGGAGGGTTGGATCACAAAAACATTCAGTACTTC	CASSLGGLDHKNIQYF